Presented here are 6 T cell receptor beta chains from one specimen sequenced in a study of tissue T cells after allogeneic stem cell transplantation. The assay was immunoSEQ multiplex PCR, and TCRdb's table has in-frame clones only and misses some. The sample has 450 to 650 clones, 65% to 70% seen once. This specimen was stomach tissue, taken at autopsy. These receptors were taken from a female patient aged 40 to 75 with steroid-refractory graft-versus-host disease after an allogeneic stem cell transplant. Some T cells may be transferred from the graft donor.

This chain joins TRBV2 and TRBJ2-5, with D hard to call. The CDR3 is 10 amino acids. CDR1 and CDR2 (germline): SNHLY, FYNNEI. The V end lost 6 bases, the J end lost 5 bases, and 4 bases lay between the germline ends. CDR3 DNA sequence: TGTGCCAGCAGAGTGGAGACCCAGTACTTC. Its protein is CASRVETQYF.

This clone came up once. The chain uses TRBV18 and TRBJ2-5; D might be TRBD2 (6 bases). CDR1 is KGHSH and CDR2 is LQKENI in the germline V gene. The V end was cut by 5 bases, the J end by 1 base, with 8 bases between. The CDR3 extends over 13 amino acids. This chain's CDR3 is CASSTGLQETQYF. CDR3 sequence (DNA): TGTGCCAGCTCAACGGGACTCCAAGAGACCCAGTACTTC.

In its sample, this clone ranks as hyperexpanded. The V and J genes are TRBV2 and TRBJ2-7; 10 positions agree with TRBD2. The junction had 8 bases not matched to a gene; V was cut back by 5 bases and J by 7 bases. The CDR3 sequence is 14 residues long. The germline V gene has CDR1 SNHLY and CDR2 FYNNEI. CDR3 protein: CASSLYPGLAEQYF. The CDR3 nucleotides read TGTGCCAGCAGTCTGTACCCGGGACTAGCGGAGCAGTACTTC.

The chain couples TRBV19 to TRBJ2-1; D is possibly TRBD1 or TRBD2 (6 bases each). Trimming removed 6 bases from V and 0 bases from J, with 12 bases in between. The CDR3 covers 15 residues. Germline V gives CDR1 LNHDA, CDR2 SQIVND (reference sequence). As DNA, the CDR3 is TGTGCCAGTAGCGGGGGCCTGAGCTCCTACAATGAGCAGTTCTTC. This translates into CASSGGLSSYNEQFF.

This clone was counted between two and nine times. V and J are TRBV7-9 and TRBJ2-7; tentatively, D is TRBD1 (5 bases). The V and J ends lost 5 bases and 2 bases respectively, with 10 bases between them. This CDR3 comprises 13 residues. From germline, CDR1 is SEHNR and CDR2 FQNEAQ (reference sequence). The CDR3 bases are TGTGCCAGCAGCACGGACAAAGCCTACGAGCAGTACTTC. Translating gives CASSTDKAYEQYF.

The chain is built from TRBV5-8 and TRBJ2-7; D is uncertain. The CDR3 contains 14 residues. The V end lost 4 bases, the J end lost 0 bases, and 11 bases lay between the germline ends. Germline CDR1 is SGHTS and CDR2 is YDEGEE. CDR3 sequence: CASSRNRRSYEQYF. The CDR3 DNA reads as TGTGCCAGCAGCAGGAATCGACGCTCCTACGAGCAGTACTTC.